This TCR beta chain was found in a study of CXCR3-negative and CXCR3-positive naive CD8 T cells (dated by TCRdb to the late 2010s). Context from the whole study: About 150 million TRB reads were obtained in total, roughly 1.5 +/- 0.3 million reads per library. Data from roughly twelve donors, pooled across two independent experiments, went into the diversity and physicochemical repertoire analyses. TRBV-TRBJ cluster analysis included naive subsets from about 5 donors and memory cells from 3 donors. On the study overall, not on this receptor specifically: Freshly isolated PBMCs were used for most assays because CXCR3 expression went down partially after cryopreservation. Comparably high repertoire diversity was found in both naive subsets, whereas much lower repertoire diversity was found in memory CD8+ T cells. Surface CD5, linked to self-reactivity in mice, was comparable between naive subsets; TCR interaction strength was therefore also inferred from TRB CDR3 physicochemical properties. Within the same donor, TRBV-TRBJ usage looked similar between naive CXCR3-negative and CXCR3-positive cells, but memory cells had distinct patterns.

For every CD8+ T cell subset, 300,000 cells were flow-sorted straight into RLT lysis buffer, and each subset was sorted in triplicate. Standard density gradient centrifugation was used to isolate peripheral blood mononuclear cells from buffy coats. An RNeasy Mini Kit was used to extract total RNA from the sorted cells. Including the terminal cysteine and phenylalanine, the CDR3 comprises 15 residues. A DNA sequence was not provided. Reading the germline V gene (reference sequence) gives CDR1 DFQATT and CDR2 SNEGSKA. These reads were obtained on a NextSeq 550. The Human TCR Profiling Kit (MiLaboratory) was used to prepare UMI-labeled 5' RACE TRB cDNA libraries. The full amount of extracted RNA was used for cDNA synthesis, and the full amount of resulting cDNA was used for PCR amplification. Libraries were prepared in parallel with an identical number of PCR cycles. Under the source paper's analysis protocol: About 50,000 +/- 10,000 unique UMI-labeled TRB cDNA molecules per library were extracted with MIGEC and MiXCR, with at least two reads per UMI required. On average, each library contained approximately 40,000 +/- 10,000 functional in-frame TRB CDR3 nucleotide clonotypes without stop codons. After downsampling to 5000 UMI-labeled TRB molecules per sample, diversity metrics such as normalized Shannon-Wiener and Chao1 were calculated in VDJtools. VDJtools computed clonotype-size-weighted physicochemical properties of the central five CDR3 residues: interaction energy, strength, volume and Kidera factor 4. TCRdb reprocessed the reads and provides one entry for every CDR3 protein sequence; no DNA is given. These V and J calls derive from TCRdb rather than the authors' analysis. The sample table gives about 41,000 distinct CDR3 sequences. The ten largest clonotypes hold roughly 14% of the sample.

Note on this clonotype: Which antigen it targets is not known.

Sequenced: memory CD8+ T cells from blood. According to the study, the label for this sample's cell subset or site signals: conventional CD8+ memory T cells (TMEM), sorted as controls. In this chain, TRBV20-1 is recombined with TRBJ2-7; as DNA is missing, the TRBD2 call by TCRdb cannot be tested. The receptor was derived from a human donor in good health. Some clones in this sample may be carry-over from other donors' samples. The encoded CDR3 is CSARELAGGTYEQYF.